The sequence of this T cell receptor (beta chain) was determined in a study of CD8 T cells in Susac syndrome. The wider study: There were about six sequenced Susac syndrome patients with active disease and 8 or 9 in remission. The study, taken as a whole, reports: The total CD8+ repertoires yielded some 15 Susac-specific public clones and the CD8+ TEMRA repertoires yielded a few.

Concerning this clonotype: The antigen is undetermined.

CDR3 length equals 15 residues. Germline V gene data show CDR1 as DFQATT and CDR2 as SNEGSKA (reference sequence). The V gene lost 2 bases and the J gene lost 0 bases, with 11 bases spanning the gap. RNA in amounts of 0.5 to 1 ug was reverse transcribed with random hexamers. Amplification of the TCR beta CDR3 was carried out by immunoSEQ multiplex PCR, which spanned a total of 54 Vbeta and 13 Jbeta segments. MiXCR, applied by TCRdb to the immunoSEQ multiplex PCR reads, yields one record per CDR3 protein. The sample shows over 100,000 distinct CDR3 sequences, roughly 94% of them seen only once. The sequence derives from a human donor with Susac syndrome. The J gene is TRBJ2-4, the V gene TRBV20-1; no clear D. The sequenced sample was CD8+ T cells from PBMCs. The DNA for the CDR3 is TGCAGTGCTAGATTAGCCAGTGTAGCCAAAAACATTCAGTACTTC. It is translated as CSARLASVAKNIQYF.